The 29 T cell receptor beta chains presented below share a single source sample, sequenced in a study of glioma-infiltrating T cells. Amplification of TCR alpha and beta CDR3 regions from RNA used iRepertoire nested multiplex PCR. MiXCR, run by TCRdb on the multiplex PCR reads, gives a single entry per CDR3 protein. The repertoire holds roughly 200,000 distinct CDR3 sequences, with 25% to 35% as singletons. Sequencing was performed on glioma tissue, nonneoplastic brain tissue, or PBMCs (not recorded which). These receptors were collected from a human donor with low-grade glioma or glioblastoma, undergoing nonglioma brain surgery, or in good health (not recorded which).

This clonotype occurred many times. V gene TRBV7-2 combines with J gene TRBJ1-5; D is ambiguous. CDR3 size: 13 residues. Germline V lookup: CDR1 SGHTA, CDR2 FQGNSA. Trimming stripped 1 base from V and 7 bases from J, with 8 bases between. Here the CDR3 reads CASSLVGFQPQHF. The CDR3 DNA sequence: TGTGCCAGCAGCTTAGTAGGGTTCCAGCCCCAGCATTTT.

This clonotype was counted ten times or more. The V call is TRBV19, the J call TRBJ1-1; unclear D gene. Between the trimmed V and J ends, which lost 7 bases and 4 bases, there was a span of 16 bases. This CDR3 contains 14 residues. The germline V gene has CDR1 LNHDA and CDR2 SQIVND (reference sequence). CDR3 sequence (DNA): TGTGCCAGTAACTTCTTAGGGAATCCCACTGAAGCTTTCTTT. Translated, it gives CASNFLGNPTEAFF.

This clonotype was found many times. The chain couples TRBV11-2 to TRBJ2-1; TRBD1 or TRBD2 may be the D gene (6 bases each). This CDR3 has 17 residues. V shed 5 bases and J shed 5 bases, with 22 bases lying between them. Germline CDR1 SGHAT, CDR2 FQNNGV. CDR3 DNA: TGTGCCAGCAGCCTCCGGGGGCTCCGCGGGATGGACAATGAGCAGTTCTTC. Translated, it gives CASSLRGLRGMDNEQFF.

This clonotype was detected ten times or more. CDR3 residues: CASSLILAGAGELFF. The CDR3 coding sequence is TGTGCCAGCAGTTTAATTCTAGCGGGAGCCGGGGAGCTGTTTTTT. The chain carries TRBV28 and TRBJ2-2; TRBD2 matches at 10 bases. The V gene end was trimmed by 2 bases and the J gene end by 6 bases; junction bases not matched to a gene: 3. This CDR3 contains 15 residues. Looked up from germline, CDR1 is MDHEN and CDR2 is SYDVKM.

The sample holds one count of this clonotype. This chain's CDR3 is CASSVGQGSYEQYF. CDR3 in DNA: TGTGCCAGCAGCGTCGGACAGGGAAGCTACGAGCAGTACTTC. The chain links TRBV11-1 to TRBJ2-7, with 8 bases fitting TRBD1. The V gene end was trimmed by 5 bases and the J gene end by 3 bases; junction bases not matched to a gene: 6. The CDR3 length is 14 residues. Germline CDR1 reads SGHAT; CDR2 reads FQDESV (reference sequence).

This clonotype occurred a few times. The rearrangement uses TRBV7-2 and TRBJ2-7, with 9 bases aligning to TRBD2. Germline loops: CDR1 SGHTA, CDR2 FQGNSA. CDR3 length: 17 amino acids. Losses at the gene ends were 3 bases for V and 2 bases for J; bases not matched to a gene: 11. The CDR3 loop reads CASSFSPFRGRAYEQYF. As DNA, the CDR3 is TGTGCCAGCAGCTTTAGCCCCTTTCGCGGGAGGGCCTACGAGCAGTACTTC.

Of note for this clonotype: A much larger clone sits a single nucleotide away, making a read error possible. In DNA, the CDR3 is TGTGCCACCAGTGATACCGGGACCCCCGGAGGAGAGACCCAGTACTTC. It encodes CATSDTGTPGGETQYF. This chain links TRBV24-1 with TRBJ2-5, with D possibly called TRBD1 or TRBD2 (5 bases each). V was shortened by 3 bases and J by 4 bases, with 17 bases between the two germline ends. This CDR3 spans 16 amino acids. Looked up from germline, CDR1 is KGHDR and CDR2 is SFDVKD.

With respect to this clonotype: At one end, the junction sequence differs from germline, possibly due to a read error. V gene TRBV4-1 combines with J gene TRBJ2-3; D gene ambiguous. The V gene's germline CDR1 is MGHRA and CDR2 YSYEKL. This CDR3 comprises 14 residues. CDR3 residues: CASSQEQNTDRQYF. CDR3 sequence (DNA): TGCGCCAGCAGCCAAGAGCAGAACACAGATAGGCAGTATTTT.

This clonotype appeared many times. The chain combines TRBV6-1 with TRBJ2-3, with no clear D. The CDR3 extends over 14 amino acids. From germline, CDR1 is MNHNS and CDR2 SASEGT. V lost 5 bases to trimming and J lost 1 base, with 10 bases between them. Written as DNA, the CDR3 is TGTGCCAGCAGTTATGGTGGAGGCACAGATACGCAGTATTTT. Its protein product is CASSYGGGTDTQYF.

V gene TRBV5-1 combines with J gene TRBJ2-1; 7 bases agree with TRBD1. Germline trimming cut 5 bases from V and 5 bases from J; bases unmatched to any gene: 7. The germline CDR1 and CDR2 sequences are SGHRS and YFSETQ. The CDR3 is made up of 14 amino acids. CDR3: CASRVTGADNEQFF. CDR3 coding DNA: TGCGCCAGCAGAGTCACAGGGGCGGACAATGAGCAGTTCTTC.

This clonotype was recorded only once. This may arise from a read error, as a much more abundant clone is one base away. The CDR3 region is CPSSWGQGASYEQYF. In nucleotides, the CDR3 is TGTCCCAGCAGCTGGGGACAGGGGGCCTCCTACGAGCAGTACTTC. V and J are TRBV7-9 and TRBJ2-7, with 12 bases fitting TRBD1. Germline V gene sequence: CDR1 SEHNR, CDR2 FQNEAQ (reference sequence). The CDR3 runs to 15 residues.

This clonotype was seen at least ten times. V usage is TRBV28 and J usage is TRBJ2-6; no clear D. Trimming shortened V by 6 bases and J by 0 bases, and 6 bases separated the two germline ends. Germline lookup yields CDR1 MDHEN and CDR2 SYDVKM. The CDR3 consists of 14 residues. CDR3 residues: CASRLSSGANVLTF. DNA of the CDR3: TGTGCCAGCAGGCTGTCCTCTGGGGCCAACGTCCTGACTTTC.

To note about this clonotype: Its ends do not fully match the called genes, so a read error is possible. The chain has TRBV6-2 or TRBV6-3 and TRBJ2-1; the D is unclear. The CDR3 contains 11 residues. Germline values: CDR1 MNHEY, CDR2 SVGEGT. The CDR3 is CASSQYDEQSF. CDR3 bases: TGTGCCAGCAGTCAATACGATGAGCAGTCCTTC.

In the case of this clonotype: This may stem from a read error, because a much larger clone lies one nucleotide away. V and J are TRBV20-1 and TRBJ2-2; D is ambiguous. Germline CDR1 reads DFQATT; CDR2 reads SNEGSKA (reference sequence). The CDR3 totals 14 residues. Trimming removed 1 base at V and 1 base at J, with 7 bases between. This CDR3 reads CSARGGLNTGELFF. The CDR3 coding sequence is TGCAGTGCTAGAGGTGGGCTGAACACCGGGGAGCTGTTTTTT.

V is TRBV5-1 and J is TRBJ2-5; D is possibly TRBD2 (6 bases). Germline CDR1 SGHRS, CDR2 YFSETQ. Trimming took 5 bases from V and 7 from J, leaving 18 bases between them. The CDR3 covers 14 residues. In nucleotides, the CDR3 is TGCGCCAGCAGATTGAGACTAGAAACGTGGACCCAGTACTTC. Residues: CASRLRLETWTQYF.

The sample holds many counts of this clonotype. J is TRBJ2-7 and V is TRBV29-1; TRBD1 aligns across 8 bases. V dropped 2 bases and J dropped 4; count of bases not matched to a gene: 4. Germline CDR1 SQVTM, CDR2 ANQGSEA. The CDR3 has 13 amino acids. The CDR3, as DNA: TGCAGCGTTGAATCAGGGGGCAGATACGAGCAGTACTTC. Translating it yields CSVESGGRYEQYF.

In this sample, this clonotype turned up many times. This chain links TRBV29-1 with TRBJ2-1; the D is unclear. V lost 0 bases and J lost 3, with 15 bases in between. Germline CDR1 SQVTM, CDR2 ANQGSEA. The CDR3 has 16 amino acids. As DNA, the CDR3 is TGCAGCGTTGAAGAAGTGCCCGAGAGGAGCTACAATGAGCAGTTCTTC. Its protein is CSVEEVPERSYNEQFF.

This rearrangement joins TRBV29-1 to TRBJ1-3, with D possibly TRBD1 on 5 matching bases. This CDR3 spans 14 amino acids. V was pared by 5 bases and J by 0 bases, with 11 bases between. Germline loops: CDR1 SQVTM, CDR2 ANQGSEA. The CDR3 reads CSVLGGRSGNTIYF. In nucleotides, the CDR3 is TGCAGCGTTTTGGGGGGACGCTCTGGAAACACCATATATTTT.

Ten or more counts support this clonotype. J is TRBJ2-1 and V is TRBV7-2, with a weak D call TRBD2 (6 bases). Germline values: CDR1 SGHTA, CDR2 FQGNSA. The V and J ends lost 4 bases and 1 base respectively, with 17 bases between them. This CDR3 is built from 17 residues. CDR3 sequence (DNA): TGTGCCAGCAGCTCCCCAGCGGGTACAGCATCCTACAATGAGCAGTTCTTC. Encoded protein: CASSSPAGTASYNEQFF.

This clonotype was counted only a few times. A single base separates this from a much larger clone, so it may be a read error. The chain links TRBV28 to TRBJ2-2; D might be TRBD1 (6 bases). The CDR3 spans 16 residues. Looked up from germline, CDR1 is MDHEN and CDR2 is SYDVKM. DNA of the CDR3: TGTGCCAGCAGTTTAGAAGGAAGGGGGAACATCGGGGAGCTGTTTTTT. Protein product: CASSLEGRGNIGELFF. Full variable domain (outside the CDR3, taken from reference TRBV28 and TRBJ2-2): DVKVTQSSRYLVKRTGEKVFLECVQDMDHENMFWYRQDPGLGLRLIYFSYDVKMKEKGDIPEGYSVSREKKERFSLILESASTNQTSMYLCASSLEGRGNIGELFFGEGSRLTVL.

This clonotype occurred many times. This chain uses TRBV6-2 or TRBV6-3 with TRBJ2-2; 11 nucleotides line up with TRBD2. The V segment lost 2 bases and the J segment 0 bases; nucleotides outside the gene matches: 2. Germline CDR1 is MNHEY and CDR2 is SVGEGT. The CDR3 covers 17 residues. CDR3 amino acids: CASSYGTSGSNTGELFF. The CDR3 bases are TGTGCCAGCAGTTACGGGACTAGCGGCTCGAACACCGGGGAGCTGTTTTTT.

With regard to this clonotype: Since a much larger clone is just one base distant, this may be a read error. V and J are TRBV18 and TRBJ2-7; 10 nucleotides agree with TRBD2. Germline V gives CDR1 KGHSH, CDR2 LQKENI. This CDR3 spans 15 amino acids. The V gene end was trimmed by 4 bases and the J gene end by 12 bases; junction bases not matched to a gene: 15. CDR3 sequence: CASSLVQGTSGIAYF. In DNA, the CDR3 is TGTGCCAGCTCACTCGTACAGGGAACTAGCGGGATAGCGTACTTC.

Ten or more counts support this clonotype. This rearrangement joins TRBV27 to TRBJ2-2; D is possibly TRBD1 or TRBD2 (5 bases each). The CDR3 runs to 14 residues. CDR1 and CDR2 (germline): MNHEY, SMNVEV (reference sequence). V was cut by 3 bases and J by 5 bases, with 10 bases left in between. The CDR3: CASSFGGMTGELFF. CDR3 sequence (DNA): TGTGCCAGCAGTTTTGGGGGTATGACCGGGGAGCTGTTTTTT.

As regards this clonotype: The junction departs from germline at one end; a sequencing error may be responsible. The V call is TRBV6-1, the J call TRBJ2-1; TRBD1 matches 8 bases. This CDR3 spans 14 amino acids. Germline-derived CDR1 and CDR2 are MNHNS and SASEGT. The CDR3 sequence: CASSPGQEHYEQLF. CDR3 nucleotides: TGTGCCAGCAGTCCGGGACAGGAACACTACGAGCAGTTATTC.

In its sample, this clonotype was seen many times. The chain carries TRBV6-1 and TRBJ1-5, with no clear D. Germline loops: CDR1 MNHNS, CDR2 SASEGT. V was clipped by 7 bases and J by 3 bases, with 13 bases between them. The CDR3 sequence is 14 residues long. This chain's CDR3 is CASTQRPSNQPQHF. The CDR3 DNA reads as TGTGCCAGCACCCAGCGGCCCTCCAATCAGCCCCAGCATTTT.

This clonotype has at least ten counts. The V gene is TRBV7-9, the J gene TRBJ1-5; perhaps TRBD1 as D (5 bases). The CDR3 runs to 14 residues. Trimming shortened V by 1 base and J by 3 bases, and 7 bases separated the two germline ends. Germline V CDR1 and CDR2: SEHNR, FQNEAQ (reference sequence). In nucleotides, the CDR3 is TGTGCCAGCAGCTTAGGACAGTTCAATCAGCCCCAGCATTTT. Amino acids: CASSLGQFNQPQHF.

The genes are TRBV29-1 and TRBJ2-3; unclear D gene. The CDR3 has 16 residues. CDR1 is SQVTM and CDR2 is ANQGSEA in the germline V gene. V lost 3 bases and J lost 5, with 21 bases in between. The CDR3 DNA is TGCAGCGTTGATTTTCCCACAACTTCCCGCCGAGATACGCAGTATTTT. It codes for CSVDFPTTSRRDTQYF.

As to this clonotype: The junction departs from germline at one end; a sequencing error may be responsible. The rearrangement links TRBV27 to TRBJ2-4; TRBD2 is a possible D gene (5 bases). Germline assignment: CDR1 MNHEY and CDR2 SMNVEV (reference sequence). The CDR3 runs 13 residues. The CDR3 bases are TGTGCCAGGACGGGGATAGCCAAGAACATTCAGTACTTC. Translating gives CARTGIAKNIQYF.

In its sample, this clonotype was seen many times. The gene calls are TRBV28 and TRBJ2-1; D remains ambiguous. Trimming cost V 5 bases and J 4 bases, with 21 bases left between them. CDR1 is MDHEN, CDR2 SYDVKM, per germline. CDR3 length: 17 amino acids. The CDR3 bases are TGTGCCAGCAGTGCGATCCTAACTACCGCCTCGTACAATGAGCAGTTCTTC. Amino acids: CASSAILTTASYNEQFF.